The rows below give T cell receptor beta chains drawn from one sample of a study of identical twins. In TCRdb, the 5' RACE reads were re-called with MiXCR into one record per CDR3 protein. This sample yields around 480,000 distinct CDR3 sequences, of which roughly an eighth are seen a single time; about 0.94% belongs to the top ten. These sequences were also reported in another study, on yellow fever vaccine responses in identical twins.

Sequencing input: CD4+ T cells sorted from blood. Receptors originate from a woman aged 18-35 years in good health. Both conserved end residues are part of each CDR3. A D gene is named only where the DNA matches it firmly. Size values are once, few and many counts, or a class for expanded clones, and some rows have none.

TRBD1,TRBJ2-3,few,TRBV20-1,TGCAGTGCTAGTGGGGACAGGGGGTTAGCAGATACGCAGTATTTT,CSASGDRGLADTQYF
-,TRBJ2-3,-,TRBV11-3,TGTGCCAGCAGCACGGGAGTTCCCCCAGATACGCAGTATTTT,CASSTGVPPDTQYF
TRBD2,TRBJ2-7,-,TRBV20-1,TGCAGTGCTAGAGATATGCTAGCGGGAGTTGACGAGCAGTACTTC,CSARDMLAGVDEQYF
-,TRBJ2-1,few,TRBV2,TGTGCCAGCAGTGAAGACAGGGTCCATGAGCAGTTCTTC,CASSEDRVHEQFF
-,TRBJ2-7,-,TRBV6-1,TGTGCCAGCAGTGTAGGGGGGGTCAGGAACGAGCAGTACTTC,CASSVGGVRNEQYF
TRBD1,TRBJ2-7,many,TRBV20-1,TGCAGTGCAACGGACAGGGGGTACGAGCAGTACTTC,CSATDRGYEQYF
TRBD2,TRBJ2-2,many,TRBV29-1,TGCAGCGTTGTTCAGTTAGGAGGGTCTAGCGGGCTTTCCACCGGGGAGCTGTTTTTT,CSVVQLGGSSGLSTGELFF
-,TRBJ2-7,few,TRBV20-1,TGCAGTGCTAGAGAAGGGCGGGGGCCGTACGAGCAGTACTTC,CSAREGRGPYEQYF
-,TRBJ2-7,-,TRBV6-1,TGTGCCAGCCGCGGGGCGGCGAGCTCCTACGAGCAGTACTTC,CASRGAASSYEQYF
TRBD1,TRBJ2-3,few,TRBV10-3,TGTGCCATCAGTGTTGGGACAGGGTCAGATACGCAGTATTTT,CAISVGTGSDTQYF
-,TRBJ2-7,-,TRBV7-2,TGTGCCAGCAGCCAGATTATTAGGGACGAGCAGTACTTC,CASSQIIRDEQYF
-,TRBJ1-6,-,TRBV18,TGTGCCAGCTCACCGGACAGTAAAAAGGGTTCCCTCCACTTT,CASSPDSKKGSLHF
-,TRBJ2-7,-,TRBV7-2,TGTGCCAGCAGCTTAGCCAGAAACGAGCAGTACTTC,CASSLARNEQYF
TRBD1,TRBJ2-3,-,TRBV12-3/TRBV12-4,TGTGCCAGCAGTCCCGGACAGGTTAGCACAGATACGCAGTATTTT,CASSPGQVSTDTQYF
-,TRBJ2-7,few,TRBV2,TGTGCCAGCAACTGGGACGGGCTAAGCTCCTACGAGCAGTACTTC,CASNWDGLSSYEQYF
TRBD1,TRBJ1-4,few,TRBV6-2/TRBV6-3,TGTGCCAGCGTCCGGGACAGTGGTGAAAAACTGTTTTTT,CASVRDSGEKLFF
-,TRBJ1-3,many,TRBV20-1,TGCAGTGCTACGGACAGAGGTTCCTCTGGAAACACCATATATTTT,CSATDRGSSGNTIYF
TRBD1,TRBJ2-1,few,TRBV20-1,TGCAGTCCGGGACAGAGCTCCTACAATGAGCAGTTCTTC,CSPGQSSYNEQFF